Below are 14 T cell receptor beta chains sequenced from a single sample in a study of OX40 agonist ivuxolimab in advanced cancers. Repertoires were generated with immunoSEQ multiplex PCR, while TCRdb's copy carries only in-frame clones and drops some. The sample has fewer than 85,000 clones; 65% to 90% are singletons. The starting material was CD4+ or CD8+ T cells sorted from blood, obtained in a trial of the OX40 agonist ivuxolimab. The receptor source for this set is an adult with an advanced solid tumor such as melanoma, head and neck, liver or kidney cancer.

The rearrangement links TRBV2 to TRBJ2-7; D is ambiguous. Germline V gene sequence: CDR1 SNHLY, CDR2 FYNNEI. V lost 1 base and J 7 bases, leaving 11 bases between the germline ends. The CDR3 contains 13 residues. CDR3 region: CASSEVNAWEQYF. The CDR3 coding sequence is TGTGCCAGCAGTGAAGTCAACGCTTGGGAGCAGTACTTC.

About this clone itself: Different DNA sequences within this sample yield the same CDR3. This rearrangement joins TRBV27 to TRBJ1-1; no clear D gene. V lost 2 bases to trimming and J lost 2 bases, with 6 bases between them. This CDR3 contains 13 residues. Germline V lookup: CDR1 MNHEY, CDR2 SMNVEV (reference sequence). CDR3 loop: CASSLRANTEAFF. CDR3 bases: TGTGCCAGCAGTTTAAGGGCCAACACTGAAGCTTTCTTT.

This clone was recorded a few times. V usage is TRBV6-1 and J usage is TRBJ1-2; perhaps TRBD1 as D (6 bases). The ends were cut back, 0 bases at V and 5 bases at J, with 10 bases in the middle. The CDR3 runs 14 residues. Germline CDR1 and CDR2: MNHNS and SASEGT. CDR3 protein: CASSEAPGVYGYTF. The CDR3 DNA reads TGTGCCAGCAGTGAAGCTCCAGGGGTTTATGGCTACACCTTC.

The gene calls are TRBV11-3 and TRBJ2-2; D is uncertain. The CDR3 has 13 residues. Between the trimmed V and J ends, which lost 6 bases and 5 bases, there was a span of 10 bases. CDR1 and CDR2 (germline): SGHNT, YENEEA. The CDR3 here is CASSPHSTGELFF. CDR3 coding DNA: TGTGCCAGCAGTCCCCACTCGACCGGGGAGCTGTTTTTT.

The CDR3 spells CASSPSLESGAFF. CDR3 sequence (DNA): TGTGCCAGTAGTCCTTCCCTCGAATCCGGAGCTTTCTTT. The V gene is TRBV19, the J gene TRBJ1-1; no firm D call. The ends were cut back, 5 bases at V and 10 bases at J, with 17 bases in the middle. Germline V gene data show CDR1 as LNHDA and CDR2 as SQIVND (reference sequence). The CDR3 has 13 amino acids.

The V gene is TRBV5-6, the J gene TRBJ2-7; 10 nucleotides agree with TRBD2. Germline CDR1 is SGHDT and CDR2 is YYEEEE. Trimming removed 0 bases from V and 2 bases from J; junction bases left unmatched: 5. CDR3 length: 16 amino acids. This chain's CDR3 is CASSLAVTSGAYEQYF. In DNA, the CDR3 is TGTGCCAGCAGCTTGGCCGTTACTAGCGGGGCCTACGAGCAGTACTTC.

The rearrangement joins TRBV5-4 to TRBJ2-2, with 13 bases fitting TRBD2. The germline CDR1 and CDR2 sequences are SGHNT and YYREEE (reference sequence). The J segment lost 7 bases and the V segment lost 1 base, leaving 4 bases of the junction unmatched. CDR3 length: 16 residues. The CDR3 loop is CASSLPTSGRIGELFF. CDR3 bases: TGTGCCAGCAGCTTGCCGACTAGCGGGAGGATCGGGGAGCTGTTTTTT.

This rearrangement joins TRBV15 to TRBJ1-2; the D gene is possibly TRBD1 (6 bases). V was trimmed by 5 bases and J by 5 bases, leaving 12 bases between them. Germline CDR1 and CDR2: LNHNV and YYDKDF (reference sequence). The CDR3 is made up of 13 amino acids. The chain's CDR3 is CATSLDRRYGYTF. CDR3 nucleotides: TGTGCCACCAGCCTCGACAGGAGATATGGCTACACCTTC.

This rearrangement joins TRBV7-2 to TRBJ2-7, with TRBD1 identical over 9 bases. CDR3 length equals 15 residues. CDR1 is SGHTA, CDR2 FQGNSA, per germline. J gave up 3 bases and V 5 bases, and 8 bases lay outside the gene matches. In DNA, the CDR3 is TGTGCCAGCAGCCGTCCCCGGGACAGGGTCTACGAGCAGTACTTC. Translation: CASSRPRDRVYEQYF.

The CDR3 is CASSPSVSGGFNSPLHF. The CDR3, as DNA: TGTGCCAGCTCACCATCGGTGTCTGGGGGATTTAATTCACCCCTCCACTTT. V gene TRBV18 combines with J gene TRBJ1-6, with TRBD1 as a possible D gene (5 bases). This CDR3 spans 17 amino acids. CDR1 KGHSH and CDR2 LQKENI come from the germline V gene. The V end was cut by 2 bases, the J end by 6 bases, with 17 bases between.

The chain joins TRBV7-9 to TRBJ2-2; 7 bases line up with TRBD1. The germline CDR1 and CDR2 sequences are SEHNR and FQNEAQ (reference sequence). V trimming: 5 bases; J trimming: 5 bases; junction bases outside the gene matches: 5. This CDR3 contains 14 residues. For the CDR3, the DNA is TGTGCCAGCAGCCTGACAGGGCGAACCGGGGAGCTGTTTTTT. The encoded protein is CASSLTGRTGELFF.

The V call is TRBV19, the J call TRBJ1-5, with a weak D call TRBD1 (5 bases). V was trimmed by 3 bases and J by 2 bases, leaving 11 bases between them. This CDR3 region has 15 residues. CDR1 and CDR2 (germline): LNHDA, SQIVND (reference sequence). The CDR3 DNA is TGTGCCAGTAGTATGGGCCAGGGAGGCAATCAGCCCCAGCATTTT. It codes for CASSMGQGGNQPQHF. The full variable domain, completed using reference TRBV19 and TRBJ1-5, is DGGITQSPKYLFRKEGQNVTLSCEQNLNHDAMYWYRQDPGQGLRLIYYSQIVNDFQKGDIAEGYSVSREKKESFPLTVTSAQKNPTAFYLCASSMGQGGNQPQHFGDGTRLSIL.

The CDR3 sequence: CASRLGLAGVETQYF. In nucleotides, the CDR3 is TGTGCCAGCAGGCTGGGACTAGCGGGAGTAGAGACCCAGTACTTC. The chain recombines TRBV6-6 with TRBJ2-5, with 14 positions matching TRBD2. Germline V gives CDR1 MNHNY, CDR2 SVGAGI (reference sequence). CDR3 length: 15 residues. The J segment lost 4 bases and the V segment lost 6 bases, leaving 4 bases of the junction unmatched.

This clone was observed once. The V and J genes are TRBV5-1 and TRBJ1-1, with 7 bases fitting TRBD1. This CDR3 comprises 15 residues. The germline V gene has CDR1 SGHRS and CDR2 YFSETQ. J gave up 1 base and V 0 bases, and 3 bases lay outside the gene matches. CDR3 sequence (DNA): TGCGCCAGCAGCTTGGGTACAGGGGAGAACACTGAAGCTTTCTTT. Its protein product is CASSLGTGENTEAFF.